Listed below are T cell receptor beta chains from one sample, sequenced in a study of blood T cell repertoires in COVID-19. Sequencing was performed with immunoSEQ multiplex PCR; in TCRdb, only in-frame clones are kept and a portion is missing. This table holds about 130,000 clones, about four fifths found once. The sequenced sample was PBMCs or T cells enriched from blood (not recorded which). The receptors come from a man between 50 and 59 years old who had recovered from COVID-19. Each CDR3 is given without its conserved first and last residue. D genes are given only for firm matches.

d_call | j_call | v_call | cdr3_aa
- | TRBJ2-2 | TRBV7-9 | ASSEGQFNTGELF
- | TRBJ2-2 | TRBV7-6 | ASSLETAGELF
TRBD1 | TRBJ2-2 | TRBV4-3 | ASSQDGQVYTGELF
- | TRBJ1-2 | TRBV7-8 | ASSSPDPRMEGYT
TRBD1 | TRBJ1-5 | TRBV6-1 | ASSEAYRGTQPQH
- | TRBJ2-7 | TRBV5-4 | ASSLSPSSYEQY
- | TRBJ2-3 | TRBV2 | ASRPMSDTQY
TRBD2 | TRBJ2-2 | TRBV7-8 | ASSPERGVVTGELF
TRBD1 | TRBJ2-2 | TRBV7-9 | ASSFGTAHTGELF
TRBD2 | TRBJ2-5 | TRBV5-1 | ASSLGTSGGAETQY
- | TRBJ2-5 | TRBV19 | ASSISRNPGETQY
- | TRBJ2-7 | TRBV7-9 | ASSPPQGEQY
TRBD1 | TRBJ1-2 | TRBV25-1 | ASSPSGTGSYRGYT
TRBD1 | TRBJ1-5 | TRBV7-2 | ASSLTGDRNQPQH
- | TRBJ2-1 | TRBV5-5 | ASSFIYEQF
TRBD2 | TRBJ2-5 | TRBV6-5 | ASRAWEGPETQY
TRBD1 | TRBJ2-2 | TRBV28 | ASTPRDRVSENTGELF
TRBD2 | TRBJ2-1 | TRBV23-1 | ASSQPLQGSRGGPNSNEQF
TRBD1 | TRBJ1-4 | TRBV7-8 | ASSLTTGTVEKLF
- | TRBJ2-3 | TRBV4-3 | ASSQEGRTTDTQY
- | TRBJ1-2 | TRBV5-1 | ASSLGFGWFGELRANYGYT
TRBD2 | TRBJ2-3 | TRBV4-3 | ASSQDGPSGISTDTQY
TRBD1 | TRBJ2-5 | TRBV3-1/TRBV3-2 | ASSRGTVQETQY
- | TRBJ2-2 | TRBV12-3/TRBV12-4 | ASSRDRTGELF
- | TRBJ1-5 | TRBV24-1 | ATSVPGVNALGNQPQH
TRBD2 | TRBJ2-2 | TRBV7-7 | ASSPGASGAGELF
- | TRBJ1-6 | TRBV7-2 | ASSARQISNSPLH
- | TRBJ2-2 | TRBV5-4 | ASSLAFPGELF
- | TRBJ1-6 | TRBV7-9 | ASSPKGGQNSPLH
TRBD2 | TRBJ2-2 | TRBV5-4 | ASSFPGLAATGELF
TRBD1 | TRBJ1-1 | TRBV6-2/TRBV6-3 | ASSTITGDTEAF
TRBD1 | TRBJ1-1 | TRBV3-1/TRBV3-2 | ASSIQGAAEAF
TRBD1 | TRBJ2-1 | TRBV6-5 | ASSYLSGQGYNEQF
TRBD1 | TRBJ2-3 | TRBV7-2 | ASSHRGSSTDTQY
- | TRBJ1-3 | TRBV30 | AWRRDSGNTIY
TRBD1 | TRBJ2-2 | TRBV3-1/TRBV3-2 | ASSTGQGAGELF
TRBD2 | TRBJ2-1 | TRBV6-4 | ASRKFGGGTYNEQF
- | TRBJ1-1 | TRBV19 | ASTLKRVGTEAF
TRBD1 | TRBJ1-2 | TRBV9 | ASDGDRDGGYT
- | TRBJ2-5 | TRBV7-9 | ASLLDTQETQY
- | TRBJ2-2 | TRBV12-3/TRBV12-4 | ASKGLGDGELF